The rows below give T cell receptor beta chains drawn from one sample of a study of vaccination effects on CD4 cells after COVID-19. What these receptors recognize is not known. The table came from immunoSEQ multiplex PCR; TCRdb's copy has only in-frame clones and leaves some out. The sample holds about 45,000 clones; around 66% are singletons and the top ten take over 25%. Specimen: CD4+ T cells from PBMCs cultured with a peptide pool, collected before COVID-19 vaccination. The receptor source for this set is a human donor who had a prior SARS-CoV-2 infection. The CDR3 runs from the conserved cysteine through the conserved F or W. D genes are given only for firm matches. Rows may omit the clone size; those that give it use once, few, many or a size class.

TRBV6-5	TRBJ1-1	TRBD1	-	CASSSRQGRNTEAFF
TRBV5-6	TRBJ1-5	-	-	CASSLGSNQPQHF
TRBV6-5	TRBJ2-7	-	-	CASTTVIYEQYF
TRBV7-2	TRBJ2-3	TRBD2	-	CASSLMPSGGGAGDTQYF
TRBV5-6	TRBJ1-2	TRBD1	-	CASKPGQGNYGYTF
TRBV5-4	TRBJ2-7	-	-	CASSPPGRGADEQYF
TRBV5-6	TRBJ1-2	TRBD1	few	CASSLNGQGVNYGYTF
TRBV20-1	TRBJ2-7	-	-	CSASVQSYEQYF
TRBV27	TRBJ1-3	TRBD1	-	CASSLTGTGNTIYF
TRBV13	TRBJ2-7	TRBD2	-	CASSLGPSGRNYEQYF
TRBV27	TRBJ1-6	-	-	CASSLLQRNSPLHF
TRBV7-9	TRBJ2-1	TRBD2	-	CASSPFLGGPRDNEQFF
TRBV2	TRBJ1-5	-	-	CASMMNNQPQHF
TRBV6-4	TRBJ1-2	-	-	CASSDGHYGYTF
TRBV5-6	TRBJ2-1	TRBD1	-	CASRMDREGIRSYNEQFF
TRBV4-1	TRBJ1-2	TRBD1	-	CASSHVQGANYGYTF
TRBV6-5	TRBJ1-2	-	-	CASSQRQEDYGYTF
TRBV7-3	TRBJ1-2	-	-	CASSFSGYGYTF
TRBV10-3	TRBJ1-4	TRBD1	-	CAISESNRGLLFF
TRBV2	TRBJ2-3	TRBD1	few	CASSGPGQGTDTQYF
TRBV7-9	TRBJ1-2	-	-	CASSLQGFLYGYTF
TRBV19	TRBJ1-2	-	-	CASSLEAAGGNYGYTF
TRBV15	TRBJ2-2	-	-	CATSRYGELFF
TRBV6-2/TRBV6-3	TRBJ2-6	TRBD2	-	CASSYLSGGPRTNVLTF
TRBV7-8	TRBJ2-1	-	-	CASSLAAFSNEQFF
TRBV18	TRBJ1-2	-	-	CASSPFGQSPFNYGYTF
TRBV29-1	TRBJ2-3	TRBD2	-	CSVASGRAATQYF
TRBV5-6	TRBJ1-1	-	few	CASSSIGSTGLGTEAFF
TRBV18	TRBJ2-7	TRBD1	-	CASSYDRDRAYEQYF
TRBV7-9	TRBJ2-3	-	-	CASGDTDTQYF
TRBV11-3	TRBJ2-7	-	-	CASSRLFREIVEQYF
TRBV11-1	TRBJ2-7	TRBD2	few	CASSRSGGYSYEQYF
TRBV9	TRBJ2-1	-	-	CASSVEVGPDNEQFF
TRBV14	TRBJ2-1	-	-	CASSPLTSYNEQFF
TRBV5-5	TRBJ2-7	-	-	CASSIGTADPYEQYF
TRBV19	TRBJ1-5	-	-	CASSIDAQGWTQPQHF
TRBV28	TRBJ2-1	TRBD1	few	CASIGQTGEFWLYNEQFF